This T cell receptor beta chain was identified during a study of response to subunit inactivated influenza vaccine. TCRdb re-analysed the RT-PCR reads in MiXCR, keeping a single row per CDR3 protein. The sample records about 830,000 distinct CDR3 sequences, about 18% being singletons. The CDR3 covers 15 residues. Trimming left V 5 bases short and J 1 base short, with 13 bases between. Germline loops: CDR1 SEHNR, CDR2 FQNEAQ (reference sequence). Findings and limits, study-wide: The authors suggested that every seasonal influenza vaccination recruits few new T cells.

About this clonotype itself: Antigen specificity is unknown.

Sequenced here: PBMCs from blood, sampled 5 to 6 days after vaccination. The receptor's source is a man aged 45-60 years who received an inactivated influenza vaccine. J is TRBJ2-3 and V is TRBV7-9, with a weak D call TRBD2 (6 bases). The CDR3 sequence: CASSPRSGRTDTQYF. Written as DNA, the CDR3 is TGTGCCAGCAGCCCCCGTAGCGGACGCACAGATACGCAGTATTTT. The whole variable domain, filled in from reference TRBV7-9 and TRBJ2-3, reads DTGVSQNPRHKITKRGQNVTFRCDPISEHNRLYWYRQTLGQGPEFLTYFQNEAQLEKSRLLSDRFSAERPKGSFSTLEIQRTEQGDSAMYLCASSPRSGRTDTQYFGPGTRLTVL.